This TCR beta chain was identified during a study of blood T cells in healthy people across ages. Overall study findings and caveats: Estimated diversity, derived from one million T cells, was regarded as an underestimate.

A word on this clonotype: What it binds is unknown.

This CDR3 is built from 14 residues. Germline trimming cut 6 bases from V and 3 bases from J; bases unmatched to any gene: 9. Germline CDR1 is SQVTM and CDR2 is ANQGSEA. For the second PCR, which ran for roughly 6 to 11 cycles, a sample-barcoded 5' primer and a J-beta primer mix were used. TCRdb re-analysed the 5' RACE reads in MiXCR, keeping a single row per CDR3 protein. This table has roughly 900,000 distinct CDR3 sequences, about 48% appearing once. The V and J genes are TRBV29-1 and TRBJ1-1, with 8 bases matching TRBD1. The sequence was obtained from a man between 25 and 39 years old in good health. Sequencing used blood. The CDR3 is CSVNYRGVDTEAFF. The CDR3, as DNA: TGCAGCGTGAATTACAGGGGGGTGGACACTGAAGCTTTCTTT.